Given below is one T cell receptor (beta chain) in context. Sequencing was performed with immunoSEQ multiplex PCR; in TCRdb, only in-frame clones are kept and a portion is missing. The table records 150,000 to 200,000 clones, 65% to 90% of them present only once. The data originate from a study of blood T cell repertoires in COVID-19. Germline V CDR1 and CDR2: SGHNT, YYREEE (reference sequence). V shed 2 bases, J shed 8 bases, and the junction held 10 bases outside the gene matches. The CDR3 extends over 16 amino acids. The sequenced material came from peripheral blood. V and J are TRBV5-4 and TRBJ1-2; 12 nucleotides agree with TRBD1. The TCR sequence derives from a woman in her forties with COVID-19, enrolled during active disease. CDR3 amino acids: CASSLSSGTGGDGYTF. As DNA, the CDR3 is TGTGCCAGCAGCTTATCCTCCGGGACAGGGGGCGACGGCTACACCTTC.